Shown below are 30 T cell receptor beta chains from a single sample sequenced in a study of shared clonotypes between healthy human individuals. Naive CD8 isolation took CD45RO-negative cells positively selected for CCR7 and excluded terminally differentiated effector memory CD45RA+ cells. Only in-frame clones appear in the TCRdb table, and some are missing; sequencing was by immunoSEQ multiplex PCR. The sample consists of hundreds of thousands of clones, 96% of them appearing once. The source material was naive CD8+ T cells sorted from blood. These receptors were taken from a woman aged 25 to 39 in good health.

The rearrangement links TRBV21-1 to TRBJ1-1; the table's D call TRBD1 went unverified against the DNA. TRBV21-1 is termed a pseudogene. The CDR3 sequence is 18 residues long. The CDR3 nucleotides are TGTGCCAGCAGCATCCGGACAAGAACCTGTATCATGAACACTGAAGCTTTCTTT. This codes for CASSIRTRTCIMNTEAFF.

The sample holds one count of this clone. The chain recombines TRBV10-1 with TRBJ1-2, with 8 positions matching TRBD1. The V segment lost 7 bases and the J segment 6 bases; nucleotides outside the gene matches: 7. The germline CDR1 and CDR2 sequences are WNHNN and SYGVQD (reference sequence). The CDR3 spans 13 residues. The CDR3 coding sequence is TGCGCCAGCAACCCGGACAGGGAGGATGGCTACACCTTC. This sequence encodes CASNPDREDGYTF.

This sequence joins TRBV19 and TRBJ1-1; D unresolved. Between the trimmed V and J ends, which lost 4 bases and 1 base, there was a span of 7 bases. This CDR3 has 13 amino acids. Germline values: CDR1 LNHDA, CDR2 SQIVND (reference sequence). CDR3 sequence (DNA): TGTGCCAGTAGTAGTTATCCGAACACTGAAGCTTTCTTT. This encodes CASSSYPNTEAFF.

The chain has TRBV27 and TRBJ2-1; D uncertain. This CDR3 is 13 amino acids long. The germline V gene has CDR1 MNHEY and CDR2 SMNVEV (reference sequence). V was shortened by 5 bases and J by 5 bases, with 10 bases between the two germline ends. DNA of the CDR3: TGTGCCAGCAGTCACGGACGGAACAATGAGCAGTTCTTC. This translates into CASSHGRNNEQFF.

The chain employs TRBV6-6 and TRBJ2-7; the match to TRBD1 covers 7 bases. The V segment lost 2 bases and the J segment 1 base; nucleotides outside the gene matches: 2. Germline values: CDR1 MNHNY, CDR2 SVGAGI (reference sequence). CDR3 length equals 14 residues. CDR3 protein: CASSYGQVSYEQYF. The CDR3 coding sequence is TGTGCCAGCAGTTACGGACAGGTATCCTACGAGCAGTACTTC.

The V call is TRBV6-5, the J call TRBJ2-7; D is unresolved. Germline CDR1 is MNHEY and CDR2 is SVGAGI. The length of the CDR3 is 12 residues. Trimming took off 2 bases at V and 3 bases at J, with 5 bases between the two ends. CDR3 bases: TGTGCCAGCAGTTACGACTTCTACGAGCAGTACTTC. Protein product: CASSYDFYEQYF.

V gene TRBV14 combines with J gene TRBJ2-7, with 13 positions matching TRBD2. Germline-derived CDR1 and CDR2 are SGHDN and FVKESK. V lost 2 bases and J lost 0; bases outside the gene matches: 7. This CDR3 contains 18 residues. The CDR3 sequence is CASSQTSGRVYLSYEQYF. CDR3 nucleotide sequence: TGTGCCAGCAGCCAAACTAGCGGGAGGGTTTACCTCTCCTACGAGCAGTACTTC. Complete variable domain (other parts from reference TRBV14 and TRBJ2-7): EAGVTQFPSHSVIEKGQTVTLRCDPISGHDNLYWYRRVMGKEIKFLLHFVKESKQDESGMPNNRFLAERTGGTYSTLKVQPAELEDSGVYFCASSQTSGRVYLSYEQYFGPGTRLTVT.

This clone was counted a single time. This chain's CDR3 is CASSLGGNSYNEQFF. The CDR3 DNA is TGCGCCAGCAGCTTGGGCGGGAACTCCTACAATGAGCAGTTCTTC. The chain links TRBV5-1 to TRBJ2-1; tentative D call: TRBD2 (6 bases). Trimming cost V 0 bases and J 0 bases, with 7 bases left between them. The CDR3 covers 15 residues. The V gene's germline CDR1 is SGHRS and CDR2 YFSETQ.

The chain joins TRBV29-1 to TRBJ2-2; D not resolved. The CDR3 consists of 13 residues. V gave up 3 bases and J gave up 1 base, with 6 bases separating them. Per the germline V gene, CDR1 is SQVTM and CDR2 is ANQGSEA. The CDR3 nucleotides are TGCAGCGTTGAGGCAGGGAACACCGGGGAGCTGTTTTTT. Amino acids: CSVEAGNTGELFF.

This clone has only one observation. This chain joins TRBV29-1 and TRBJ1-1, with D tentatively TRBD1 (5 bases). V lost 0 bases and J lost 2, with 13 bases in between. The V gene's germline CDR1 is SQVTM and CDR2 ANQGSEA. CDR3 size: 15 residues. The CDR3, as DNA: TGCAGCGTTGAAGACAGGGTAAGCCCTAACACTGAAGCTTTCTTT. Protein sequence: CSVEDRVSPNTEAFF.

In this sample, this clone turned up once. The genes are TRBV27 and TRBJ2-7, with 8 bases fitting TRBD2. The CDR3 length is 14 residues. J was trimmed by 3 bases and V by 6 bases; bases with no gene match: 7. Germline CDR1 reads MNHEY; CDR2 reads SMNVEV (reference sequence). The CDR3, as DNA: TGTGCCAGCAGGGGGACTAGTATTCACTACGAGCAGTACTTC. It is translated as CASRGTSIHYEQYF.

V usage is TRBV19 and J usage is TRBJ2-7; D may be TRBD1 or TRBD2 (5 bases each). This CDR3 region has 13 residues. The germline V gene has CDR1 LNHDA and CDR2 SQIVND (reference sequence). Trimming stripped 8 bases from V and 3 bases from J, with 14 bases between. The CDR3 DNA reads TGTGCCAGTGCTCCGGGACGATACTACGAGCAGTACTTC. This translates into CASAPGRYYEQYF.

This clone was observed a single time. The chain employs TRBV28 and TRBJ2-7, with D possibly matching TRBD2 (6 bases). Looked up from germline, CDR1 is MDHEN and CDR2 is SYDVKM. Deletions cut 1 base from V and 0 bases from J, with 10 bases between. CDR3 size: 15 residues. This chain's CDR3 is CASSLSGLNSYEQYF. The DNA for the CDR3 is TGTGCCAGCAGTTTATCGGGACTGAACTCCTACGAGCAGTACTTC.

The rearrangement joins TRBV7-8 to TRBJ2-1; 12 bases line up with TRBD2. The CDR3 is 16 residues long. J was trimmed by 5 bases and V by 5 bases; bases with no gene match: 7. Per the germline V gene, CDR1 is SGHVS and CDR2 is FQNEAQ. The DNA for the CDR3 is TGTGCCAGCAGCCCCGGGACTAGCGGGCGAAACAATGAGCAGTTCTTC. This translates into CASSPGTSGRNNEQFF.

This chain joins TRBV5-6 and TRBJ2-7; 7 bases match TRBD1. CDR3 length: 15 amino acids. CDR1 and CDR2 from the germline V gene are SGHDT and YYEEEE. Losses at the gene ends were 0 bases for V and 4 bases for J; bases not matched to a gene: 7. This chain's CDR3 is CASSLESGGPYEQYF. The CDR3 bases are TGTGCCAGCAGCTTGGAATCAGGGGGACCTTACGAGCAGTACTTC.

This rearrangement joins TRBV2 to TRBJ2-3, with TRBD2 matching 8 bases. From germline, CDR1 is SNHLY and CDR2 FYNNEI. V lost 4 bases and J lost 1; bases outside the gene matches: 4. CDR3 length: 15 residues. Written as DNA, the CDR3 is TGTGCCAGCAGTGTGGGAGCGGGGGGCACAGATACGCAGTATTTT. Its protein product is CASSVGAGGTDTQYF.

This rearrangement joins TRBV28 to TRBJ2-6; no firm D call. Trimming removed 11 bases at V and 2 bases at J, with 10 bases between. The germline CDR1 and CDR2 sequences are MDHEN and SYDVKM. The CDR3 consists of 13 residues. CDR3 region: CAGSWAGANVLTF. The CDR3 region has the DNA TGTGCCGGATCCTGGGCTGGGGCCAACGTCCTGACTTTC.

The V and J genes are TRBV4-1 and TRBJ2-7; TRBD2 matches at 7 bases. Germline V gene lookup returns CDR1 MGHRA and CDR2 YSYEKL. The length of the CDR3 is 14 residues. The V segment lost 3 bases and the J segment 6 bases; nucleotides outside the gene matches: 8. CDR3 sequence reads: CASSHLAGDGEQYF. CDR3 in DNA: TGCGCCAGCAGCCATCTCGCGGGAGATGGCGAGCAGTACTTC.

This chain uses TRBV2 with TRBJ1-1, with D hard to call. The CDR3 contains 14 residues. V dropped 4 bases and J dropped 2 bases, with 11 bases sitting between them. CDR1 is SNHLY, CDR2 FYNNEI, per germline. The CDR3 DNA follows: TGTGCCAGCAGTGCGGACGGATATAACACTGAAGCTTTCTTT. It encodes CASSADGYNTEAFF.

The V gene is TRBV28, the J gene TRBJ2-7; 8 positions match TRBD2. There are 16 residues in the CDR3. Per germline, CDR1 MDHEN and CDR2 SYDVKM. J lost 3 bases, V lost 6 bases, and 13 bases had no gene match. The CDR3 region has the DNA TGTGCCAGCAGCCCTGCGGGGGGTGGGAGTAGCTACGAGCAGTACTTC. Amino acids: CASSPAGGGSSYEQYF.

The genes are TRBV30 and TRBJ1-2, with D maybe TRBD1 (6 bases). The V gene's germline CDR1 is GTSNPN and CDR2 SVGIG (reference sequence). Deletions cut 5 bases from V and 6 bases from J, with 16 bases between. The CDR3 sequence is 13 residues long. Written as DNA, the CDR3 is TGTGCCTGGGACCAGGAACAGGGTGATGGCTACACCTTC. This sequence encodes CAWDQEQGDGYTF.

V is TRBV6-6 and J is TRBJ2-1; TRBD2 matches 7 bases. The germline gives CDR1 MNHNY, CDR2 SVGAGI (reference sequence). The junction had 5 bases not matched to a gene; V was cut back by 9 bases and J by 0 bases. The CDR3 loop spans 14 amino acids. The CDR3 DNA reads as TGTGCCAGTGGGGACTACAGCTCCTACAATGAGCAGTTCTTC. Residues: CASGDYSSYNEQFF.

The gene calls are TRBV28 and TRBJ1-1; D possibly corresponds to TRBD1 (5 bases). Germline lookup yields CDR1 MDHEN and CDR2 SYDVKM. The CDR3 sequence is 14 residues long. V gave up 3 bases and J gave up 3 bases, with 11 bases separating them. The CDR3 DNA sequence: TGTGCCAGCAGTTTCAGGGTTAGCGACACTGAAGCTTTCTTT. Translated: CASSFRVSDTEAFF. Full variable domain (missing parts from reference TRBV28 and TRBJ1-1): DVKVTQSSRYLVKRTGEKVFLECVQDMDHENMFWYRQDPGLGLRLIYFSYDVKMKEKGDIPEGYSVSREKKERFSLILESASTNQTSMYLCASSFRVSDTEAFFGQGTRLTVV.

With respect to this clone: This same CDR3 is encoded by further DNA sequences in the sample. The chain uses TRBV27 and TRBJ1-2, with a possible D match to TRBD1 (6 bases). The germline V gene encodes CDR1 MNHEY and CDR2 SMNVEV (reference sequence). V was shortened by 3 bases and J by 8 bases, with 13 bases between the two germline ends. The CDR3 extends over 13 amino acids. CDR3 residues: CASSLGGASGYTF. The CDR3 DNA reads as TGTGCCAGCAGTTTGGGGGGGGCAAGCGGCTACACCTTC.

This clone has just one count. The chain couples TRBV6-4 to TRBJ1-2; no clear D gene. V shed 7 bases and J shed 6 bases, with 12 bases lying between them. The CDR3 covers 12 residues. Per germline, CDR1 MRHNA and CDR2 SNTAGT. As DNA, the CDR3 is TGTGCCAGCATTAACCGGGTAGATGGCTACACCTTC. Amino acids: CASINRVDGYTF.

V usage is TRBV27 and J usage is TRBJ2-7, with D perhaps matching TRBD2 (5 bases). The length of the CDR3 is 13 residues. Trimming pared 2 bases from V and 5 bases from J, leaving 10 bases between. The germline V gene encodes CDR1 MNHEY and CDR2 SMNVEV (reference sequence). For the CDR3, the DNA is TGTGCCAGCAGTTTAGAGGGTTTCAACGAGCAGTACTTC. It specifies CASSLEGFNEQYF.

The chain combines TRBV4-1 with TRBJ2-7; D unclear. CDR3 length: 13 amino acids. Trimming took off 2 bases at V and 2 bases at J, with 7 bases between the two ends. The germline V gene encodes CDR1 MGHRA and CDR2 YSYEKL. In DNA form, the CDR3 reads TGCGCCAGCAGCCAAAGCCGGACCTACGAGCAGTACTTC. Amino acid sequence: CASSQSRTYEQYF.

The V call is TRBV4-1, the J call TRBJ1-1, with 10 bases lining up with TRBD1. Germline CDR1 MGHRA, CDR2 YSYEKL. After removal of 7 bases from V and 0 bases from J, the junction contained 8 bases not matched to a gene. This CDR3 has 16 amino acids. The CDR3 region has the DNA TGCGCCAGCAAGCGGACAGGGGGTGTAATGAACACTGAAGCTTTCTTT. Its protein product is CASKRTGGVMNTEAFF.

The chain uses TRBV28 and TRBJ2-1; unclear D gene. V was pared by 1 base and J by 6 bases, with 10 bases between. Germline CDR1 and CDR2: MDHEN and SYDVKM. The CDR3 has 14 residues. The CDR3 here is CASSLFRTGNEQFF. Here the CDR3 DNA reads TGTGCCAGCAGTTTATTCCGGACCGGCAATGAGCAGTTCTTC.

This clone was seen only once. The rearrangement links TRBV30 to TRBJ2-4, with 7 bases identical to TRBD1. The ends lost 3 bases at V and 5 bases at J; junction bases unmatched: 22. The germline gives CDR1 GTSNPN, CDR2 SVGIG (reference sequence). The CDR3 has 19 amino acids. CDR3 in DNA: TGTGCCTGGAGCCCCGTATCCTCCCTAGGGGGCGAGAAGGAAAACATTCAGTACTTC. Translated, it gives CAWSPVSSLGGEKENIQYF.